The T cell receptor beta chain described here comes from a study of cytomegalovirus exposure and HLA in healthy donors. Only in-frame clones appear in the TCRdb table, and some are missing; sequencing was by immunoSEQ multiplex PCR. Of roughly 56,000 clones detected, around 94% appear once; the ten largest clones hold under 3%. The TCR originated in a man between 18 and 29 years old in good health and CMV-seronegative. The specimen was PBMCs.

The chain's CDR3 is CASSPGVGNTDTQYF. CDR3 bases: TGTGCCAGCAGCCCAGGGGTGGGAAACACAGATACGCAGTATTTT. The chain links TRBV7-2 to TRBJ2-3, with TRBD1 as a possible D gene (6 bases). Germline-derived CDR1 and CDR2 are SGHTA and FQGNSA. V gave up 5 bases and J gave up 2 bases, with 14 bases separating them. The CDR3 runs to 15 residues.